This T cell receptor beta chain came from a study of T cell changes during pregnancy in multiple sclerosis. There are 15 residues in the CDR3. V shed 2 bases and J 7 bases; nucleotides not matched to a gene: 7. Germline V CDR1 and CDR2: GTSNPN, SVGIG (reference sequence). Generated by immunoSEQ multiplex PCR, the TCRdb table keeps only in-frame clones and is missing some. The data contain 76,000 or so clones, 80% to 95% of them singletons. Source: peripheral blood, taken in the second trimester of pregnancy. The V call is TRBV30, the J call TRBJ1-6; 8 nucleotides match TRBD1. This sequence originates from a female donor in good health, enrolled as a control in a pregnancy study. DNA for the CDR3: TGTGCCTGGAGTCTAAAGGACAGGGCCAATTCACCCCTCCACTTT. It codes for CAWSLKDRANSPLHF.